The 5 T cell receptor beta chains presented below share a single source sample, sequenced in a study of shared clonotypes between healthy human individuals (dated by TCRdb to 2019 to 2021). Preparation of the library involved the immunoSEQ multiplex PCR assay. Drawn from immuneACCESS, this table holds only the in-frame rearrangements with V and J called that TCRdb kept. Clones are partly lost; checked studies trace under half to an unresolved V gene and leave the rest unexplained. A total of about 500,000 clones appear in this sample, about 74% of them only once. Of the sample, more than 10% is held by the ten largest clones. Sequenced sample: PBMCs. These receptors came from a woman aged 40 to 50 in good health. Some clones in this sample may be carry-over from other donors' samples.

This chain connects TRBV7-8 to TRBJ1-2; 7 bases are a match to TRBD1. With V trimmed by 5 bases and J by 8 bases, 8 bases remained unmatched. The CDR3 loop spans 13 amino acids. The germline CDR1 and CDR2 sequences are SGHVS and FQNEAQ. CDR3 in amino acids: CASSPTGFEGYTF. In DNA, the CDR3 is TGTGCCAGCAGCCCGACAGGGTTCGAGGGCTACACCTTC.

The chain carries TRBV19 and TRBJ2-2; 10 bases agree with TRBD2. The CDR3 is made up of 17 amino acids. V gave up 1 base and J gave up 1 base; unmatched junction bases: 3. Looked up from germline, CDR1 is LNHDA and CDR2 is SQIVND (reference sequence). CDR3: CASSIGRTSGNTGELFF. In DNA form, the CDR3 reads TGTGCCAGTAGTATAGGAAGGACTAGCGGGAACACCGGGGAGCTGTTTTTT.

This chain uses TRBV14 with TRBJ2-7; 8 bases fit TRBD2. The CDR3 is 14 residues long. Trimming took 11 bases from V and 1 from J; bases not matched to a gene: 10. From germline, CDR1 is SGHDN and CDR2 FVKESK. CDR3 residues: CALGRAAGSYEQYF. CDR3 nucleotides: TGTGCCCTCGGGAGGGCGGCGGGGTCCTACGAGCAGTACTTC.

This sequence joins TRBV30 and TRBJ2-7; 11 nucleotides line up with TRBD1. This CDR3 is built from 15 residues. Germline CDR1 and CDR2: GTSNPN and SVGIG (reference sequence). The junction had 7 bases not matched to a gene; V was cut back by 3 bases and J by 3 bases. The CDR3 loop reads CAWSADRGRVYEQYF. The CDR3 DNA follows: TGTGCCTGGAGCGCGGACAGGGGGCGCGTCTACGAGCAGTACTTC. The full variable domain, in which reference TRBV30 and TRBJ2-7 provide the parts outside the CDR3, is SQTIHQWPATLVQPVGSPLSLECTVEGTSNPNLYWYRQAAGRGLQLLFYSVGIGQISSEVPQNLSASRPQDRQFILSSKKLLLSDSGFYLCAWSADRGRVYEQYFGPGTRLTVT.

The V gene is TRBV27, the J gene TRBJ1-1; D possibly corresponds to TRBD1 (5 bases). The germline gives CDR1 MNHEY, CDR2 SMNVEV (reference sequence). The CDR3 extends over 13 amino acids. V was trimmed by 1 base and J by 10 bases, leaving 13 bases between them. The CDR3 DNA follows: TGTGCCAGCAGTTTATTGTCGGCAGGGCGAGCTTTCTTT. Protein: CASSLLSAGRAFF.